Below are 2 T cell receptor beta chains sequenced from a single sample in a study of blood T cell repertoires in COVID-19. TCRdb's copy holds only in-frame clones and misses some; the assay was immunoSEQ multiplex PCR. The repertoire has some 250,000 clones, nearly 90% of them found once; the top ten carry around 0.8%. The source material was peripheral blood. These receptors were collected from a woman aged 25 to 39 with acute or convalescent COVID-19.

The chain uses TRBV11-2 and TRBJ1-1, with D possibly TRBD1 on 5 matching bases. Germline CDR1 SGHAT, CDR2 FQNNGV. V was shortened by 3 bases and J by 8 bases, with 10 bases between the two germline ends. The length of the CDR3 is 12 residues. The CDR3 here is CASSLDTREAFF. The CDR3 nucleotides are TGTGCCAGCAGCTTGGACACACGAGAAGCTTTCTTT.

The chain combines TRBV9 with TRBJ2-7; 10 positions match TRBD1. V shed 4 bases and J 3 bases; nucleotides not matched to a gene: 4. Germline assignment: CDR1 SGDLS and CDR2 YYNGEE. This CDR3 region has 14 residues. DNA for the CDR3: TGTGCCAGCAGCCTGGGACAGGGGCTCTACGAGCAGTACTTC. Translated: CASSLGQGLYEQYF.